Given below is one T cell receptor (beta chain) in context. Its matching antigen is unknown. This entry comes from a study of OX40 agonist ivuxolimab in advanced cancers. The overall study: An agonistic anti-OX40 (CD134) antibody, ivuxolimab, was used to treat the patients. Study-wide findings and caveats: Circulating CD4+ and CD8+ T cells showed clonal expansion by week 6 at 0.1 to 3.0 mg/kg. Low normalized T-cell clonal expansion also characterized some of the nonresponders.

Sequencing was performed with immunoSEQ multiplex PCR; in TCRdb, only in-frame clones are kept and a portion is missing. The table records about 26,000 clones, about 83% of them present only once. Germline V gene lookup returns CDR1 SGHDN and CDR2 FVKESK. V dropped 0 bases and J dropped 6 bases, with 20 bases sitting between them. This CDR3 region has 17 residues. The rearrangement links TRBV14 to TRBJ1-2; D ambiguous. This specimen was CD4+ or CD8+ T cells sorted from blood, taken in a trial of the OX40 agonist ivuxolimab. This TCR came from an adult with an advanced solid tumor such as melanoma, head and neck, liver or kidney cancer. The CDR3 sequence: CASSQDLPRSRIDGYTF. Written as DNA, the CDR3 is TGTGCCAGCAGCCAAGATCTGCCCAGGAGTCGGATAGATGGCTACACCTTC.